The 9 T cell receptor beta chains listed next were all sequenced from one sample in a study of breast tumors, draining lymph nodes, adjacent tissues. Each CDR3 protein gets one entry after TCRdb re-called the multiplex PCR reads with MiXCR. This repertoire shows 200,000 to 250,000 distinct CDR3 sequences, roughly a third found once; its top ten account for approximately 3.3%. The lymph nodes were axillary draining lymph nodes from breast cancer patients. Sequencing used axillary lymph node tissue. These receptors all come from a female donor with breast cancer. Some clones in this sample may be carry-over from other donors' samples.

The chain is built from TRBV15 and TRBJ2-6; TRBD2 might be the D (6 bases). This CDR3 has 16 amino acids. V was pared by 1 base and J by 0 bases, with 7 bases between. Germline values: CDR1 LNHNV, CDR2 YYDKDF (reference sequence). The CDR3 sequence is CATSRGGDSGANVLTF. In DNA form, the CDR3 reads TGTGCCACCAGCAGAGGGGGGGACTCTGGGGCCAACGTCCTGACTTTC. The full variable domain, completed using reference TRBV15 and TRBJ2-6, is DAMVIQNPRYQVTQFGKPVTLSCSQTLNHNVMYWYQQKSSQAPKLLFHYYDKDFNNEADTPDNFQSRRPNTSFCFLDIRSPGLGDTAMYLCATSRGGDSGANVLTFGAGSRLTVL.

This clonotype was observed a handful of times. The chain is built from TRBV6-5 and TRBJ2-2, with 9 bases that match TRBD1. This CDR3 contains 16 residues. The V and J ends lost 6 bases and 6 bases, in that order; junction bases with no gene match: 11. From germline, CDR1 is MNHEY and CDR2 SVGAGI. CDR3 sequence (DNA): TGTGCCAGCAGACTCAGAGGGACAGGGATCGCCGGGGAGCTGTTTTTT. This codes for CASRLRGTGIAGELFF.

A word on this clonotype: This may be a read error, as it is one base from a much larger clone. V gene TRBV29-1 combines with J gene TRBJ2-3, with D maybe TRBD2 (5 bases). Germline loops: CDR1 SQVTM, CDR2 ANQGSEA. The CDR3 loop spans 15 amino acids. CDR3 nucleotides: TGCAGCGTTGAATCGCCCCGGGGAAACACAGATGCGCAGTATTTT. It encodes CSVESPRGNTDAQYF.

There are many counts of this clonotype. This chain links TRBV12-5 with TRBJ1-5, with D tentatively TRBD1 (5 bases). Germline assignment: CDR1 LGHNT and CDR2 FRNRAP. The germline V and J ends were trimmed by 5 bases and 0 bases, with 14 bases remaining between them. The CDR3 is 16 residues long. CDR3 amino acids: CASGPPSTASNQPQHF. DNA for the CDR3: TGTGCTAGTGGTCCACCATCGACAGCTAGCAATCAGCCCCAGCATTTT.

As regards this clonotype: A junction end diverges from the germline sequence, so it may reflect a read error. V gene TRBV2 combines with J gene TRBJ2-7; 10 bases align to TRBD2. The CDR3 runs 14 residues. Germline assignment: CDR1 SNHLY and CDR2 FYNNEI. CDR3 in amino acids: CASSEAEREGSGDF. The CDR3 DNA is TGTGCCAGCAGTGAAGCCGAGCGGGAGGGATCCGGGGACTTC.

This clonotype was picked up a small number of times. The CDR3 reads CASSEGGGRANEQYF. The CDR3 DNA follows: TGTGCCAGCAGTGAGGGGGGCGGGAGGGCAAACGAGCAGTACTTC. The rearrangement joins TRBV6-1 to TRBJ2-7; 9 positions agree with TRBD2. Per germline, CDR1 MNHNS and CDR2 SASEGT. V was pared by 3 bases and J by 5 bases, with 8 bases of the junction left unmatched. The CDR3 has 15 residues.

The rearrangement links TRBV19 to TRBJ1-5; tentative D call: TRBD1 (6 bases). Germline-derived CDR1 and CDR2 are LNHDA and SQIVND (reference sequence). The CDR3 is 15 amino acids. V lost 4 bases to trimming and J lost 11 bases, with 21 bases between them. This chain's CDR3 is CASSTRTAGYGAQHF. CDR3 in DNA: TGTGCCAGTAGTACAAGGACAGCGGGTTATGGTGCCCAGCATTTT. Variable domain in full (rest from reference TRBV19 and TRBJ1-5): DGGITQSPKYLFRKEGQNVTLSCEQNLNHDAMYWYRQDPGQGLRLIYYSQIVNDFQKGDIAEGYSVSREKKESFPLTVTSAQKNPTAFYLCASSTRTAGYGAQHFGDGTRLSIL.

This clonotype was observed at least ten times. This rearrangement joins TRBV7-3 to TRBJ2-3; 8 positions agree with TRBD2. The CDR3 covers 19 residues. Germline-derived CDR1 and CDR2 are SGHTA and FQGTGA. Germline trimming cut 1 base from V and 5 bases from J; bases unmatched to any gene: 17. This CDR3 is CASSLIPLLPGGAGDTQYF. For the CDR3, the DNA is TGTGCCAGCAGCTTAATCCCCCTCCTCCCCGGGGGGGCGGGAGATACGCAGTATTTT. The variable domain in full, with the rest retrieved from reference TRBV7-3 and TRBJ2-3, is GAGVSQTPSNKVTEKGKYVELRCDPISGHTALYWYRQSLGQGPEFLIYFQGTGAADDSGLPNDRFFAVRPEGSVSTLKIQRTERGDSAVYLCASSLIPLLPGGAGDTQYFGPGTRLTVL.

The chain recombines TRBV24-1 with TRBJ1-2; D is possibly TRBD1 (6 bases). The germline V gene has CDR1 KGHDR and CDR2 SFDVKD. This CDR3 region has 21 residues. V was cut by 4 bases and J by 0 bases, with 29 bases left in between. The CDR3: CATSERTDHPFEHDSNYGYTF. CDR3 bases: TGTGCCACCAGTGAGCGGACAGACCATCCCTTTGAACACGACTCTAACTATGGCTACACCTTC.